Sequencing of this T cell receptor beta chain was carried out in a study of cytomegalovirus exposure and HLA in healthy donors. Points from the study as a whole: One variant, a missense change in DCLRE1C, was linked in a later analysis to TCR beta V- and J-gene trimming. The later analysis indicated that the majority of CMV-associated TCR beta chains appeared HLA-restricted. Sequencing depth roughly uniform across donors was assumed in presence/absence analyses. Most TCR sequences were seen very rarely across donors, but some public TCRs occurred in many.

CDR1 is MDHEN, CDR2 SYDVKM, per germline. After removal of 5 bases from V and 1 base from J, the junction contained 4 bases not matched to a gene. The CDR3 sequence is 15 residues long. It was with 60 Vbeta and 13 Jbeta primers that the PCR ran. TCRdb's table, derived via immunoSEQ multiplex PCR, lists solely in-frame clones and lacks some. This sample's table reports 220,000 or so clones. Turning to this clone: Its cognate antigen is unknown.

J is TRBJ1-1 and V is TRBV28, with 10 bases lining up with TRBD1. This TCR derives from a girl aged 2 to 9 in good health and CMV-seropositive. The specimen was PBMCs. The DNA for the CDR3 is TGTGCCAGCAGTCCTGGGGACAGGGGGAACACTGAAGCTTTCTTT. Protein: CASSPGDRGNTEAFF.